This entry describes one TCR beta chain. Its antigen is unidentified. A universal primer site came from template switching; cDNA carried unique molecular identifiers. TCRdb itself ran the 5' RACE reads through MiXCR, one entry per CDR3 protein. The data hold hundreds of thousands of distinct CDR3 sequences, with 12% observed a single time. CDR3 length equals 16 residues. CDR1 is ENHRY, CDR2 SYGVKD, per germline. V trimming: 5 bases; J trimming: 5 bases; junction bases outside the gene matches: 9. The sample comes from a study of identical twins. General study results and limits: The more abundant beta clonotypes in cord blood had fewer insertions, and memory repertoires did not show this. It was possible that invariant MAIT and iNKT cells partly confounded the zero-insertion analyses.

These same records also appear under a second study, on yellow fever vaccine responses in identical twins.

Sequencing used PBMCs. The receptor's source is a woman younger than 30 in good health. The gene calls are TRBV10-3 and TRBJ1-6, with 7 bases identical to TRBD1. The CDR3 sequence: CAISKTGTDNNSPLHF. Written as DNA, the CDR3 is TGTGCCATCAGTAAAACCGGGACAGACAATAATTCACCCCTCCACTTT.